One and the same sample provided the 4 T cell receptor beta chains below, sequenced in a study of graft-versus-host responses after intestinal transplantation. Some clones are missing from TCRdb's copy, which holds only in-frame ones; the method was immunoSEQ multiplex PCR. In the table there are about 110,000 clones, about 92% of which are singletons. These receptors' antigens are unknown. The sequencing here drew on unstimulated CD4+ T cells sorted from spleen or lymph node cells, taken before transplant. The receptor source for this set is a human donor who was the organ donor for an intestinal transplant.

V usage is TRBV6-5 and J usage is TRBJ2-7, with 13 nucleotides matching TRBD2. The V gene end was trimmed by 7 bases and the J gene end by 3 bases; junction bases not matched to a gene: 6. This CDR3 contains 15 residues. Germline V gives CDR1 MNHEY, CDR2 SVGAGI. The CDR3, as DNA: TGTGCCAGCACCCGGACTAGCGGGAGTATCTACGAGCAGTACTTC. It specifies CASTRTSGSIYEQYF.

CDR3 region: CASSWSGTGGDEQYF. DNA for the CDR3: TGCGCCAGCAGCTGGTCCGGGACAGGGGGCGACGAGCAGTACTTC. The chain couples TRBV5-1 to TRBJ2-7; 12 bases agree with TRBD1. Germline lookup yields CDR1 SGHRS and CDR2 YFSETQ. V shed 3 bases and J 5 bases; nucleotides not matched to a gene: 6. The CDR3 contains 15 residues.

This chain joins TRBV4-1 and TRBJ2-4; D is ambiguous. This CDR3 region has 15 residues. V was shortened by 0 bases and J by 2 bases, with 8 bases between the two germline ends. From germline, CDR1 is MGHRA and CDR2 YSYEKL. CDR3 loop: CASSQEGFPKNIQYF. The CDR3 DNA reads TGCGCCAGCAGCCAAGAGGGGTTCCCCAAAAACATTCAGTACTTC.

This sequence joins TRBV6-1 and TRBJ1-2; the D is unclear. In germline, CDR1 is MNHNS, CDR2 SASEGT. V lost 2 bases and J lost 10, with 17 bases in between. The CDR3 extends over 14 amino acids. The CDR3 here is CASSERVTAVVYTF. As DNA, the CDR3 is TGTGCCAGCAGTGAACGGGTTACTGCCGTCGTCTACACCTTC.